The next 19 T cell receptor beta chains were all read from a single sample in a study of CD8 T cells in Susac syndrome. Reverse transcription of roughly 0.45 to 1 ug RNA was carried out with random hexamers. TCRdb used MiXCR to reprocess the immunoSEQ multiplex PCR reads, holding one entry per CDR3 protein. The sample consists of around 130,000 distinct CDR3 sequences, 94% of them appearing once. Sequenced sample: CD4+ T cells from PBMCs. These receptors originate from a human donor in good health.

V usage is TRBV12-3 or TRBV12-4 and J usage is TRBJ1-3; 11 bases match TRBD1. J was trimmed by 0 bases and V by 5 bases; bases with no gene match: 9. The CDR3 is made up of 18 amino acids. The CDR3 DNA is TGTGCCAGCAGTGCCCGGACAGGGGGCTACAGCTCTGGAAACACCATATATTTT. This codes for CASSARTGGYSSGNTIYF.

The chain employs TRBV12-3 or TRBV12-4 and TRBJ2-2, with D possibly TRBD2 on 5 matching bases. This CDR3 is built from 15 residues. Trimming shortened V by 2 bases and J by 4 bases, and 11 bases separated the two germline ends. This chain's CDR3 is CASSLPGMGTGELFF. The DNA for the CDR3 is TGTGCCAGCAGTTTACCCGGGATGGGCACCGGGGAGCTGTTTTTT.

The CDR3 sequence is CASGQPSYNEQFF. The CDR3, as DNA: TGTGCCAGCGGACAACCATCCTACAATGAGCAGTTCTTC. The rearrangement joins TRBV12-3 or TRBV12-4 to TRBJ2-1, with D maybe TRBD1 (5 bases). Trimming took off 8 bases at V and 1 base at J, with 9 bases between the two ends. The CDR3 extends over 13 amino acids.

V and J are TRBV11-2 and TRBJ2-7, with TRBD2 matching over 13 bases. V shed 6 bases, J shed 7 bases, and the junction held 9 bases outside the gene matches. The germline V gene has CDR1 SGHAT and CDR2 FQNNGV. There are 15 residues in the CDR3. DNA of the CDR3: TGTGCCAGCAGGTATCCCGGGACTAGCGGGATTGAGCAGTACTTC. This gives the protein CASRYPGTSGIEQYF.

This chain connects TRBV12-3 or TRBV12-4 to TRBJ2-2; 7 nucleotides line up with TRBD1. This CDR3 region has 13 residues. V gave up 6 bases and J gave up 3 bases; unmatched junction bases: 1. The CDR3, as DNA: TGTGCCAGCAGGCAGGGGGACACCGGGGAGCTGTTTTTT. It encodes CASRQGDTGELFF.

V and J are TRBV5-1 and TRBJ2-1, with TRBD2 matching over 7 bases. In germline, CDR1 is SGHRS, CDR2 YFSETQ. V gave up 7 bases and J gave up 2 bases; unmatched junction bases: 9. This CDR3 has 15 amino acids. The CDR3 region has the DNA TGCGCCAGCCTCCCTAACAGCGGGGCCTACAATGAGCAGTTCTTC. It is translated as CASLPNSGAYNEQFF.

A single count supports this clonotype. The genes are TRBV9 and TRBJ2-7, with 10 bases aligning to TRBD2. With 5 bases clipped from V and 7 bases from J, the junction kept 9 bases outside the gene matches. Germline-derived CDR1 and CDR2 are SGDLS and YYNGEE. CDR3 length: 14 residues. CDR3 in amino acids: CASSSSGRGLEQYF. The CDR3 DNA reads TGTGCCAGCAGTTCGAGCGGGAGGGGTTTGGAGCAGTACTTC.

The rearrangement joins TRBV6-1 to TRBJ2-5; TRBD2 agrees at 16 bases. Germline assignment: CDR1 MNHNS and CDR2 SASEGT. V shed 8 bases, J shed 4 bases, and the junction held 7 bases outside the gene matches. This CDR3 has 16 residues. In DNA form, the CDR3 reads TGTGCCAGCGGGACTAGCGGGAGGGGTATGGCAGAGACCCAGTACTTC. Its translation is CASGTSGRGMAETQYF.

CDR3 sequence reads: CASSRTDRVNTEAFF. CDR3 coding DNA: TGTGCCAGCAGCCGAACCGACAGGGTAAACACTGAAGCTTTCTTT. V is TRBV11-1 and J is TRBJ1-1, with 7 bases aligning to TRBD1. The CDR3 length is 15 residues. V was clipped by 5 bases and J by 2 bases; unmatched bases: 8. In germline, CDR1 is SGHAT, CDR2 FQDESV (reference sequence).

This clonotype was observed once. This chain joins TRBV9 and TRBJ2-3; D is uncertain. Germline CDR1 and CDR2: SGDLS and YYNGEE. Trimming cost V 4 bases and J 10 bases, with 13 bases left between them. CDR3 size: 12 residues. CDR3 protein: CASSPGVSPQYF. CDR3 in DNA: TGTGCCAGCAGCCCCGGAGTCAGCCCGCAGTATTTT.

The CDR3 here is CASSYVWDTGELFF. In DNA form, the CDR3 reads TGTGCCAGCAGTTACGTTTGGGACACCGGGGAGCTGTTTTTT. The chain employs TRBV6-5 and TRBJ2-2; D is ambiguous. The CDR3 length is 14 residues. The ends were cut back, 2 bases at V and 3 bases at J, with 7 bases in the middle. Germline V gene lookup returns CDR1 MNHEY and CDR2 SVGAGI.

This rearrangement joins TRBV6-5 to TRBJ2-5, with TRBD1 matching 7 bases. In germline, CDR1 is MNHEY, CDR2 SVGAGI. This CDR3 region has 15 residues. V shed 4 bases, J shed 2 bases, and the junction held 7 bases outside the gene matches. The CDR3 bases are TGTGCCAGCAGTTCATCCTGGACAGGTCAAGAGACCCAGTACTTC. Protein product: CASSSSWTGQETQYF.

This chain uses TRBV27 with TRBJ2-7; 8 bases line up with TRBD1. After removal of 7 bases from V and 5 bases from J, the junction contained 10 bases not matched to a gene. The CDR3 extends over 14 amino acids. Germline CDR1 and CDR2: MNHEY and SMNVEV (reference sequence). The CDR3, as DNA: TGTGCCAGCACCCGTAGGACAGGGTATAACGAGCAGTACTTC. Protein sequence: CASTRRTGYNEQYF.

The chain recombines TRBV2 with TRBJ2-6, with D possibly being TRBD2 (5 bases). Deletions cut 7 bases from V and 0 bases from J, with 16 bases between. Germline V CDR1 and CDR2: SNHLY, FYNNEI. The CDR3 loop spans 17 amino acids. The DNA of the CDR3 is TGTGCCAGCACCAAGCGGATCCCTATCTCTGGGGCCAACGTCCTGACTTTC. Translated, it gives CASTKRIPISGANVLTF.

This clonotype was counted once. V and J are TRBV6-2 or TRBV6-3 and TRBJ2-7, with TRBD2 as a possible D gene (5 bases). CDR3 size: 15 residues. Germline V gives CDR1 MNHEY, CDR2 SVGEGT. V shed 0 bases and J shed 3 bases, with 12 bases lying between them. As DNA, the CDR3 is TGTGCCAGCAGTTACTCTGGACTGGACCTCTACGAGCAGTACTTC. Its protein is CASSYSGLDLYEQYF.

This clonotype was counted a single time. The genes are TRBV7-2 and TRBJ2-5, with D possibly being TRBD2 (6 bases). Germline lookup yields CDR1 SGHTA and CDR2 FQGNSA. V was cut by 2 bases and J by 8 bases, with 15 bases left in between. The CDR3 contains 14 residues. CDR3 in DNA: TGTGCCAGCAGCTTATCGGGCCGGGGGTCTACCCAGTACTTC. It is translated as CASSLSGRGSTQYF.

This chain links TRBV4-3 with TRBJ2-3, with 8 nucleotides matching TRBD2. The CDR3 covers 21 residues. In germline, CDR1 is LGHNA, CDR2 YSLEER. The trim removed 1 base at V and 2 bases at J, leaving 20 bases unmatched. In DNA form, the CDR3 reads TGCGCCAGCAGCCAAGTACTCGTGGGGACTAGGGCTGGGAGAAACACAGATACGCAGTATTTT. Translated, it gives CASSQVLVGTRAGRNTDTQYF.

This clonotype was detected once. This chain uses TRBV20-1 with TRBJ2-7, with a weak D call TRBD2 (5 bases). This CDR3 comprises 13 residues. V shed 1 base and J shed 4 bases, with 11 bases lying between them. Germline V gene lookup returns CDR1 DFQATT and CDR2 SNEGSKA (reference sequence). This CDR3 reads CSARGERAYEQYF. Here the CDR3 DNA reads TGCAGTGCTAGAGGCGAGAGGGCGTACGAGCAGTACTTC.

This sequence joins TRBV10-3 and TRBJ1-1, with 8 bases that match TRBD1. The junction had 2 bases not matched to a gene; V was cut back by 0 bases and J by 8 bases. CDR1 and CDR2 (germline): ENHRY, SYGVKD. The CDR3 runs to 13 residues. This CDR3 is CAISESWDREAFF. Written as DNA, the CDR3 is TGTGCCATCAGTGAGTCGTGGGACAGGGAAGCTTTCTTT.